The 26 T cell receptor beta chains below all came from one sample that was sequenced in a study of cytomegalovirus exposure and HLA in healthy donors. PCR amplification relied on 60 Vbeta primers (plus 13 Jbeta primers). Sequencing was performed with immunoSEQ multiplex PCR; in TCRdb, only in-frame clones are kept and a portion is missing. The sample includes some 120,000 clones, approximately 80% of them seen just once. The sequenced sample consisted of PBMCs. All receptors derive from a young man in good health and CMV-seronegative.

The J gene is TRBJ1-1, the V gene TRBV28, with 8 bases identical to TRBD1. Losses at the gene ends were 5 bases for V and 4 bases for J; bases not matched to a gene: 9. This CDR3 spans 15 amino acids. The germline V gene encodes CDR1 MDHEN and CDR2 SYDVKM. CDR3 residues: CASSITGGGTTEAFF. The CDR3 region has the DNA TGTGCCAGCAGTATTACAGGGGGGGGGACCACTGAAGCTTTCTTT.

This sequence joins TRBV19 and TRBJ2-1; D might be TRBD1 (6 bases). Trimming took 6 bases from V and 0 from J, leaving 15 bases between them. CDR3 length: 16 amino acids. Germline V lookup: CDR1 LNHDA, CDR2 SQIVND (reference sequence). The CDR3 DNA reads TGTGCCAGTAGACCGGACAGCGTAAGCTCCTACAATGAGCAGTTCTTC. This sequence encodes CASRPDSVSSYNEQFF.

V gene TRBV10-2 combines with J gene TRBJ2-3, with 12 bases that match TRBD2. This CDR3 comprises 14 residues. The germline V gene encodes CDR1 WSHSY and CDR2 SAAADI. V was clipped by 6 bases and J by 5 bases; unmatched bases: 3. The CDR3 coding sequence is TGCGCCAGCAGGCTAGCGGGAGGGGGAGATACGCAGTATTTT. Its translation: CASRLAGGGDTQYF.

The V and J genes are TRBV11-2 and TRBJ2-7, with TRBD2 identical over 14 bases. The CDR3 has 17 residues. Germline V gene lookup returns CDR1 SGHAT and CDR2 FQNNGV. J gave up 2 bases and V 1 base, and 4 bases lay outside the gene matches. This CDR3 is CASSLVVGLAGAYEQYF. In DNA, the CDR3 is TGTGCCAGCAGCTTAGTCGTGGGACTAGCGGGAGCCTACGAGCAGTACTTC.

The chain is built from TRBV27 and TRBJ1-5; TRBD1 matches 8 bases. CDR1 and CDR2 (germline): MNHEY, SMNVEV (reference sequence). J was trimmed by 0 bases and V by 5 bases; bases with no gene match: 3. The CDR3 length is 15 residues. CDR3 loop: CASSRTGGSNQPQHF. In DNA, the CDR3 is TGTGCCAGCAGTCGTACAGGGGGTAGCAATCAGCCCCAGCATTTT.

J is TRBJ2-7 and V is TRBV28, with TRBD2 identical over 8 bases. Looked up from germline, CDR1 is MDHEN and CDR2 is SYDVKM. The CDR3 consists of 13 residues. J lost 4 bases, V lost 6 bases, and 5 bases had no gene match. CDR3 residues: CASRRTSIYEQYF. The CDR3 DNA reads as TGTGCCAGCAGGCGGACTAGCATATACGAGCAGTACTTC.

The J gene is TRBJ1-5, the V gene TRBV28; no reliable D call. Trimming removed 3 bases from V and 4 bases from J, with 4 bases in between. CDR3 length: 12 residues. The germline V gene encodes CDR1 MDHEN and CDR2 SYDVKM. The CDR3 spells CASSFMNQPQHF. The CDR3 coding sequence is TGTGCCAGCAGTTTTATGAATCAGCCCCAGCATTTT.

This clone has more than one count but fewer than ten. CDR3 sequence: CASSPLAVGTDTQYF. The CDR3 coding sequence is TGCGCCAGCAGCCCTCTAGCGGTTGGCACAGATACGCAGTATTTT. V is TRBV5-1 and J is TRBJ2-3, with 7 bases that match TRBD2. The germline V gene has CDR1 SGHRS and CDR2 YFSETQ. V dropped 4 bases and J dropped 1; count of bases not matched to a gene: 6. The CDR3 is 15 amino acids.

The gene calls are TRBV5-1 and TRBJ2-7, with no clear D. In germline, CDR1 is SGHRS, CDR2 YFSETQ. V dropped 4 bases and J dropped 3 bases, with 11 bases sitting between them. The CDR3 is 13 residues long. In nucleotides, the CDR3 is TGCGCCAGCAGCACCTCCACCGGCTACGAGCAGTACTTC. Its protein product is CASSTSTGYEQYF.

DNA of the CDR3: TGCGCCAGCAGCCAAGATCCGGGACAGGGGAGTTCGCCCCACAATGAGCAGTTCTTC. This gives the protein CASSQDPGQGSSPHNEQFF. The gene calls are TRBV4-1 and TRBJ2-1; 10 bases agree with TRBD1. V dropped 0 bases and J dropped 5; count of bases not matched to a gene: 13. Germline loops: CDR1 MGHRA, CDR2 YSYEKL. This CDR3 has 19 amino acids.

Of note for this clone: A junction boundary mismatches the germline segment, possibly from a read error. The chain recombines TRBV6-5 with TRBJ1-2; 7 bases match TRBD1. From germline, CDR1 is MNHEY and CDR2 SVGAGI. CDR3 length equals 14 residues. The CDR3 sequence is CASSYSQGNWGYPF. CDR3 bases: TGTGCCAGCAGTTACTCACAGGGGAACTGGGGCTACCCCTTC.

This CDR3 reads CASSGERGAFF. The CDR3 DNA is TGTGCCAGCAGCGGGGAGAGGGGGGCTTTCTTT. V usage is TRBV9 and J usage is TRBJ1-1, with TRBD1 as a possible D gene (6 bases). The CDR3 has 11 residues. V was cut by 3 bases and J by 11 bases, with 11 bases left in between. The germline gives CDR1 SGDLS, CDR2 YYNGEE.

The chain links TRBV4-2 to TRBJ1-1, with D possibly matching TRBD1 (6 bases). CDR3 size: 14 residues. Germline V CDR1 and CDR2: LGHNA, YNFKEQ. The V gene lost 6 bases and the J gene lost 8 bases, with 19 bases spanning the gap. CDR3 residues: CASRQTGGQKEAFF. The CDR3 DNA is TGTGCCAGCAGACAGACGGGAGGACAGAAAGAAGCTTTCTTT.

The gene calls are TRBV2 and TRBJ2-7; tentative D call: TRBD1 (5 bases). The V gene lost 7 bases and the J gene lost 2 bases, with 15 bases spanning the gap. The CDR3 is 14 amino acids. Germline values: CDR1 SNHLY, CDR2 FYNNEI. The CDR3 DNA reads TGTGCCAGCACCCGAGCTGACAGAACCTACGAGCAGTACTTC. It specifies CASTRADRTYEQYF. The whole variable domain, filled in from reference TRBV2 and TRBJ2-7, reads EPEVTQTPSHQVTQMGQEVILRCVPISNHLYFYWYRQILGQKVEFLVSFYNNEISEKSEIFDDQFSVERPDGSNFTLKIRSTKLEDSAMYFCASTRADRTYEQYFGPGTRLTVT.

The V and J genes are TRBV7-9 and TRBJ2-1; 12 bases fit TRBD2. J was trimmed by 7 bases and V by 4 bases; bases with no gene match: 11. CDR1 SEHNR and CDR2 FQNEAQ come from the germline V gene (reference sequence). The CDR3 has 17 amino acids. DNA of the CDR3: TGTGCCAGCAGCTACCTCCCAGGGACTAGCGGGCCGAATGAGCAGTTCTTC. As protein: CASSYLPGTSGPNEQFF.

The rearrangement uses TRBV27 and TRBJ1-1, with TRBD1 as a possible D gene (6 bases). This CDR3 comprises 15 residues. The germline V and J ends were trimmed by 4 bases and 3 bases, with 15 bases remaining between them. Looked up from germline, CDR1 is MNHEY and CDR2 is SMNVEV (reference sequence). In nucleotides, the CDR3 is TGTGCCAGCAGTTACCCAGGGGTTGGTCACACTGAAGCTTTCTTT. It yields the protein CASSYPGVGHTEAFF.

The rearrangement joins TRBV27 to TRBJ2-1; D perhaps matches TRBD2 (6 bases). With 10 bases removed from V and 0 bases from J, the gap between germline ends came to 13 bases. From germline, CDR1 is MNHEY and CDR2 SMNVEV (reference sequence). The CDR3 is made up of 14 amino acids. CDR3 coding DNA: TGTGCCACCAGCCCCGGGAGCTCCTACAATGAGCAGTTCTTC. Translated, it gives CATSPGSSYNEQFF.

The genes are TRBV30 and TRBJ2-1, with 10 bases lining up with TRBD2. Per the germline V gene, CDR1 is GTSNPN and CDR2 is SVGIG (reference sequence). This CDR3 is 15 amino acids long. J gave up 3 bases and V 1 base, and 3 bases lay outside the gene matches. CDR3 sequence (DNA): TGTGCCTGGAGTGGGACTAGCGGAAACTACAATGAGCAGTTCTTC. It specifies CAWSGTSGNYNEQFF.

This chain joins TRBV27 and TRBJ2-7; 8 bases match TRBD2. The CDR3 has 14 residues. Germline-derived CDR1 and CDR2 are MNHEY and SMNVEV (reference sequence). V gave up 5 bases and J gave up 0 bases; unmatched junction bases: 3. CDR3 amino acids: CASSVREGSYEQYF. The CDR3 DNA reads TGTGCCAGCAGTGTACGGGAGGGCTCCTACGAGCAGTACTTC.

In its sample, this clone was seen once. The V gene is TRBV12-5, the J gene TRBJ2-7; D uncertain. Trimming removed 5 bases from V and 0 bases from J, with 8 bases in between. Germline V gene data show CDR1 as LGHNT and CDR2 as FRNRAP. This CDR3 is 13 amino acids long. The CDR3 here is CASGPYSSYEQYF. Here the CDR3 DNA reads TGTGCTAGTGGTCCCTACTCCTCCTACGAGCAGTACTTC.

This chain uses TRBV13 with TRBJ2-3; TRBD1 matches 9 bases. CDR1 is PRHDT, CDR2 FYEKMQ, per germline (reference sequence). The CDR3 sequence is 14 residues long. Trimming at V came to 5 bases and at J to 1 base, leaving 1 base not matched to a gene. This CDR3 reads CASSRTGGTDTQYF. The CDR3 DNA reads as TGTGCCAGCAGCAGGACAGGGGGCACAGATACGCAGTATTTT.

This clone was observed a handful of times. This sequence joins TRBV27 and TRBJ2-1, with D possibly matching TRBD2 (7 bases). Trimming shortened V by 3 bases and J by 7 bases, and 19 bases separated the two germline ends. CDR3 size: 16 residues. The germline V gene has CDR1 MNHEY and CDR2 SMNVEV (reference sequence). DNA for the CDR3: TGTGCCAGCAGTTTTTCTCGGGGGGCTATTTTGAATGAGCAGTTCTTC. Its protein is CASSFSRGAILNEQFF.

The chain is built from TRBV7-8 and TRBJ2-2; 10 positions agree with TRBD2. The CDR3 length is 16 residues. The V segment lost 5 bases and the J segment 5 bases; nucleotides outside the gene matches: 8. Germline CDR1 SGHVS, CDR2 FQNEAQ. CDR3 nucleotide sequence: TGTGCCAGCAGCGCATCGCTAGCGGGAGTTACCGGGGAGCTGTTTTTT. This sequence encodes CASSASLAGVTGELFF.

The chain employs TRBV27 and TRBJ1-2, with D possibly TRBD1 on 5 matching bases. V was cut by 6 bases and J by 2 bases, with 10 bases left in between. This CDR3 contains 13 residues. Germline loops: CDR1 MNHEY, CDR2 SMNVEV (reference sequence). CDR3 coding DNA: TGTGCCAGCAGGGAGGGACGGAACTATGGCTACACCTTC. The encoded protein is CASREGRNYGYTF.

The chain is built from TRBV30 and TRBJ2-2; 13 bases line up with TRBD2. Germline CDR1 reads GTSNPN; CDR2 reads SVGIG (reference sequence). Trimming cost V 1 base and J 5 bases; bases outside gene matches: 7. CDR3 size: 17 residues. Written as DNA, the CDR3 is TGTGCCTGGAGTGGGACTAGCGGGAGAGGGGGAACCGGGGAGCTGTTTTTT. Translation: CAWSGTSGRGGTGELFF.

This chain uses TRBV5-1 with TRBJ1-1; D unresolved. The CDR3 runs to 13 residues. V was cut by 7 bases and J by 0 bases, with 10 bases left in between. Germline CDR1 and CDR2: SGHRS and YFSETQ. CDR3: CASCDLLNTEAFF. CDR3 bases: TGCGCCAGCTGTGACTTGCTGAACACTGAAGCTTTCTTT.